This T cell receptor beta chain came from a study of CD8+ T cells in alopecia areata. The sequencing template was cDNA reverse transcribed from extracted RNA. The method was immunoSEQ multiplex PCR; TCRdb's version includes in-frame clones alone and lacks a portion of them. This table holds 250,000 or so clones, roughly 69% found once. Germline V gene data show CDR1 as SQVTM and CDR2 as ANQGSEA. Trimming left V 4 bases short and J 5 bases short, with 15 bases between. CDR3 length: 13 amino acids. Sequencing used CD4+ T cells sorted from blood, obtained at week 0. The J gene is TRBJ2-7, the V gene TRBV29-1, with D maybe TRBD1 (6 bases). The receptor was derived from a human donor with alopecia areata. CDR3 nucleotide sequence: TGCAGCGTTGGAGAGGCAGGGGTGGACGAGCAGTACTTC. It codes for CSVGEAGVDEQYF.